Below, 27 T cell receptor beta chains from the same sample are listed, as sequenced in a study of CD8 T cells in cerebrospinal fluid in Alzheimer's disease. TCRdb derives one entry per CDR3 protein from the 10x single-cell sequencing reads, leaving out DNA. The sample's table shows approximately 1,500 distinct CDR3 sequences. Source material: cerebrospinal fluid. The receptors were sampled from a human donor with mild cognitive impairment.

In terms of frequency, this clonotype is medium-sized (0.01 to 0.1%). The rearrangement uses TRBV20-1 and TRBJ2-1. CDR1 is DFQATT and CDR2 is SNEGSKA in the germline V gene (reference sequence). This CDR3 region has 14 residues. This CDR3 reads CSASSKLHADEQFF.

This clonotype ranks as medium-sized (0.01 to 0.1%) in terms of frequency. The CDR3 region is CASSVVGGNTEAFF. V usage is TRBV9 and J usage is TRBJ1-1; TCRdb selects TRBD1, and the lack of DNA leaves this call unchecked. CDR1 and CDR2 (germline): SGDLS, YYNGEE. The CDR3 sequence is 14 residues long.

This chain connects TRBV5-4 to TRBJ2-1. The V gene's germline CDR1 is SGHNT and CDR2 YYREEE (reference sequence). The CDR3 sequence is 13 residues long. CDR3 residues: CASRLDSYNEQFF.

This clonotype is identified as medium-sized from frequency. The genes are TRBV2 and TRBJ1-2; TCRdb selects TRBD1, and the lack of DNA leaves this call unchecked. This CDR3 comprises 17 residues. CDR1 is SNHLY, CDR2 FYNNEI, per germline. CDR3 loop: CASSEALGGGADYGYTF.

By frequency, this clonotype is large (0.1 to 1%). V usage is TRBV7-8 and J usage is TRBJ1-5; the TRBD1 assignment by TCRdb is unverifiable without DNA. Germline loops: CDR1 SGHVS, CDR2 FQNEAQ. The CDR3 contains 15 residues. The CDR3 loop reads CASSFFTGVNQPQHF.

By frequency, this clonotype registers medium-sized. The genes are TRBV5-4 and TRBJ2-2; TCRdb gives TRBD1 as the D gene, but with no DNA this cannot be confirmed. Germline-derived CDR1 and CDR2 are SGHNT and YYREEE (reference sequence). The CDR3 contains 16 residues. CDR3 loop: CASSLGGQTNTGELFF.

This chain links TRBV27 with TRBJ1-6. CDR3 length: 18 residues. Per germline, CDR1 MNHEY and CDR2 SMNVEV (reference sequence). The CDR3 reads CASSLYWDGTLDRSPLHF.

The V and J genes are TRBV28 and TRBJ2-2; without DNA, the TCRdb call of TRBD1 cannot be checked. This CDR3 is 15 amino acids long. Germline lookup yields CDR1 MDHEN and CDR2 SYDVKM. The CDR3 loop is CASSLGDRATGELFF.

This clonotype counts as large by frequency. This chain links TRBV7-9 with TRBJ1-1. The V gene's germline CDR1 is SEHNR and CDR2 FQNEAQ (reference sequence). The length of the CDR3 is 12 residues. The CDR3 loop is CASSLLVSEAFF.

This clonotype is identified as medium-sized from frequency. The rearrangement links TRBV5-1 to TRBJ1-2; TCRdb selects TRBD1, and the lack of DNA leaves this call unchecked. This CDR3 contains 14 residues. Germline V gene data show CDR1 as SGHRS and CDR2 as YFSETQ. The CDR3 is CASSSSGATGGYTF.

Considering frequency, this clonotype is large. The chain has TRBV7-8 and TRBJ2-2; TCRdb outputs TRBD2, but without DNA this stays unchecked. This CDR3 contains 15 residues. Germline CDR1 is SGHVS and CDR2 is FQNEAQ. The CDR3 sequence: CASSLNGRNTGELFF. Drawing the rest from reference TRBV7-8 and TRBJ2-2, the complete variable domain is GAGVSQSPRYKVAKRGQDVALRCDPISGHVSLFWYQQALGQGPEFLTYFQNEAQLDKSGLPSDRFFAERPEGSVSTLKIQRTQQEDSAVYLCASSLNGRNTGELFFGEGSRLTVL.

This clonotype is called medium-sized based on its frequency. This sequence joins TRBV2 and TRBJ1-1; TCRdb names TRBD1, which stays unverified in the absence of DNA. This CDR3 region has 13 residues. Germline assignment: CDR1 SNHLY and CDR2 FYNNEI. The CDR3 reads CASSIRENTEAFF.

By frequency, this clonotype is medium-sized (0.01 to 0.1%). The chain recombines TRBV28 with TRBJ2-3; with no DNA, the TCRdb D assignment of TRBD2 cannot be verified. CDR1 is MDHEN, CDR2 SYDVKM, per germline. The CDR3 is 14 residues long. The CDR3 here is CASAGLADTDTQYF. Complete variable domain (other parts from reference TRBV28 and TRBJ2-3): DVKVTQSSRYLVKRTGEKVFLECVQDMDHENMFWYRQDPGLGLRLIYFSYDVKMKEKGDIPEGYSVSREKKERFSLILESASTNQTSMYLCASAGLADTDTQYFGPGTRLTVL.

The gene calls are TRBV24-1 and TRBJ1-1; TCRdb reports TRBD1, a call that lacks DNA to check it against. Germline values: CDR1 KGHDR, CDR2 SFDVKD. There are 13 residues in the CDR3. This CDR3 is CATSDFRGTEAFF.

Judged by frequency, this clonotype is medium-sized (0.01 to 0.1%). The gene calls are TRBV5-4 and TRBJ2-7. CDR3 length: 14 residues. The germline gives CDR1 SGHNT, CDR2 YYREEE (reference sequence). The CDR3 protein is CASSPEGRAYEQYF.

This clonotype is called medium-sized (0.01 to 0.1%) based on its frequency. V gene TRBV7-9 combines with J gene TRBJ2-5; TCRdb designates TRBD2, a call that cannot be tested without DNA. Germline loops: CDR1 SEHNR, CDR2 FQNEAQ (reference sequence). The CDR3 spans 17 residues. The CDR3 sequence: CASSLGSVVAGGETQYF.

By frequency, this clonotype is medium-sized. The chain is built from TRBV2 and TRBJ1-6. The germline CDR1 and CDR2 sequences are SNHLY and FYNNEI. The CDR3 extends over 15 amino acids. The CDR3: CASSLRSSYNSPLHF.

By frequency, this clonotype is medium-sized (0.01 to 0.1%). The chain has TRBV5-1 and TRBJ2-3; there is no DNA to check the TCRdb D call of TRBD2. The CDR3 length is 18 residues. The germline gives CDR1 SGHRS, CDR2 YFSETQ. CDR3 residues: CASSSGHDGTTRIDTQYF.

This clonotype is labeled medium-sized based on frequency. This chain uses TRBV27 with TRBJ1-5; TCRdb's assignment of TRBD1 cannot be checked, as there is no DNA. The CDR3 consists of 16 residues. Germline values: CDR1 MNHEY, CDR2 SMNVEV (reference sequence). The CDR3 reads CASSLRGDRGGQPQHF.

This clonotype is called medium-sized (0.01 to 0.1%) based on its frequency. The rearrangement joins TRBV5-1 to TRBJ1-6; TCRdb indicates TRBD1, and absent DNA this call remains unverified. CDR1 SGHRS and CDR2 YFSETQ come from the germline V gene. The CDR3 is 18 residues long. CDR3 in amino acids: CASSLGTGGGSYNSPLHF. Using reference TRBV5-1 and TRBJ1-6 for the parts outside the CDR3, the full variable domain is KAGVTQTPRYLIKTRGQQVTLSCSPISGHRSVSWYQQTPGQGLQFLFEYFSETQRNKGNFPGRFSGRQFSNSRSEMNVSTLELGDSALYLCASSLGTGGGSYNSPLHFGNGTRLTVT.

The chain is built from TRBV6-2 or TRBV6-3 and TRBJ2-7; the TRBD1 assignment by TCRdb is unverifiable without DNA. Germline assignment: CDR1 MNHEY and CDR2 SVGEGT. The CDR3 runs to 15 residues. CDR3 in amino acids: CASSYVGRPPYEQYF.

This clonotype registers large (0.1 to 1%) by frequency. V is TRBV27 and J is TRBJ2-1. Germline V lookup: CDR1 MNHEY, CDR2 SMNVEV (reference sequence). The CDR3 is 13 residues long. The CDR3 reads CASSPGYGLEQFF.

Its frequency marks this clonotype as medium-sized. The chain joins TRBV6-5 to TRBJ2-6. The germline gives CDR1 MNHEY, CDR2 SVGAGI. This CDR3 is built from 16 residues. The CDR3 sequence: CASSRLVVRGANVLTF.

Measured by frequency, this clonotype is large. This chain links TRBV7-3 with TRBJ1-1; TCRdb outputs TRBD1, but without DNA this stays unchecked. This CDR3 spans 14 amino acids. Germline lookup yields CDR1 SGHTA and CDR2 FQGTGA. CDR3 sequence: CASSLAGGNTEAFF. The full variable domain, rest sourced from reference TRBV7-3 and TRBJ1-1, is GAGVSQTPSNKVTEKGKYVELRCDPISGHTALYWYRQSLGQGPEFLIYFQGTGAADDSGLPNDRFFAVRPEGSVSTLKIQRTERGDSAVYLCASSLAGGNTEAFFGQGTRLTVV.

Measured by frequency, this clonotype is medium-sized. The chain is built from TRBV2 and TRBJ1-1. Germline CDR1 SNHLY, CDR2 FYNNEI. CDR3 length: 13 residues. The CDR3 sequence: CASAREANTEAFF.

This clonotype ranks as medium-sized (0.01 to 0.1%) in terms of frequency. V is TRBV7-9 and J is TRBJ2-5; checking the TCRdb D call of TRBD1 is not possible without DNA. The CDR3 is 14 residues long. Germline-derived CDR1 and CDR2 are SEHNR and FQNEAQ (reference sequence). CDR3 protein: CASSPRTGLETQYF.

In terms of frequency, this clonotype is large. V is TRBV7-3 and J is TRBJ1-6. Germline CDR1 is SGHTA and CDR2 is FQGTGA. CDR3 length: 13 residues. The CDR3 loop is CASSLAGDSPLHF.